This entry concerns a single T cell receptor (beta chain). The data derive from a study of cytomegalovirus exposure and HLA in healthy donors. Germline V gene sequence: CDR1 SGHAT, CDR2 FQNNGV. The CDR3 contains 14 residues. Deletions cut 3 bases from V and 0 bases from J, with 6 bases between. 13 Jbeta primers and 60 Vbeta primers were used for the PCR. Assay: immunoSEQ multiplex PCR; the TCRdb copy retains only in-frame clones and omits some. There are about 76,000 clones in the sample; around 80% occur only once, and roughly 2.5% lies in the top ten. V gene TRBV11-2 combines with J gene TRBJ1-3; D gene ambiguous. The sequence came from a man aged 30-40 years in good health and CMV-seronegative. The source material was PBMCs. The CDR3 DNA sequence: TGTGCCAGCAGCTTGACTTACTCTGGAAACACCATATATTTT. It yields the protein CASSLTYSGNTIYF. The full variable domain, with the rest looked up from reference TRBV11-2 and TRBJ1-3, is EAGVAQSPRYKIIEKRQSVAFWCNPISGHATLYWYQQILGQGPKLLIQFQNNGVVDDSQLPKDRFSAERLKGVDSTLKIQPAKLEDSAVYLCASSLTYSGNTIYFGEGSWLTVV.